This T cell receptor (beta chain) came from a study of cytomegalovirus exposure and HLA in healthy donors. The CDR3 covers 15 residues. Germline CDR1 is MNHNS and CDR2 is SASEGT. V shed 0 bases, J shed 5 bases, and the junction held 4 bases outside the gene matches. PCR amplification relied on 60 Vbeta primers (plus 13 Jbeta primers). Sequencing used immunoSEQ multiplex PCR; TCRdb keeps in-frame clones, though not all of them. The table lists 85,000 to 95,000 clones, 7.5% to 8.5% of them singletons. Study results and caveats: Three chains linked to CMV were shown in vitro to be specific for CMV antigens. The study had only CMV serostatus as immune exposure information.

With regard to this clone: What it recognizes is unknown.

The chain carries TRBV6-1 and TRBJ1-5; 7 bases fit TRBD1. The sequence was obtained from a man over 45 in good health and CMV-seronegative. Sequencing input: PBMCs. The chain's CDR3 is CASSEALGGHQPQHF. The CDR3 DNA reads as TGTGCCAGCAGTGAAGCGCTAGGGGGCCATCAGCCCCAGCATTTT.